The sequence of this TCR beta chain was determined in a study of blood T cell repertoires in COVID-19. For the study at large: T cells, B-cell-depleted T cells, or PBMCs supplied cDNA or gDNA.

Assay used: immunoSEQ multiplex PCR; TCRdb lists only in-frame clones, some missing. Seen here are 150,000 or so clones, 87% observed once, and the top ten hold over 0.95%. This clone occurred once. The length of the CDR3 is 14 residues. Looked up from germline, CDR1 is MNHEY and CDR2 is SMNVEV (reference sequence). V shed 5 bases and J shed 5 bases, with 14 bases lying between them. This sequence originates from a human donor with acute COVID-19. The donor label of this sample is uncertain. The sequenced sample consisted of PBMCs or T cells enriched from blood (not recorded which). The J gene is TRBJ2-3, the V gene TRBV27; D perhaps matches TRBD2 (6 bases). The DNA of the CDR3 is TGTGCCAGCAGTACCGGGACTTCATTAGATACGCAGTATTTT. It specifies CASSTGTSLDTQYF.